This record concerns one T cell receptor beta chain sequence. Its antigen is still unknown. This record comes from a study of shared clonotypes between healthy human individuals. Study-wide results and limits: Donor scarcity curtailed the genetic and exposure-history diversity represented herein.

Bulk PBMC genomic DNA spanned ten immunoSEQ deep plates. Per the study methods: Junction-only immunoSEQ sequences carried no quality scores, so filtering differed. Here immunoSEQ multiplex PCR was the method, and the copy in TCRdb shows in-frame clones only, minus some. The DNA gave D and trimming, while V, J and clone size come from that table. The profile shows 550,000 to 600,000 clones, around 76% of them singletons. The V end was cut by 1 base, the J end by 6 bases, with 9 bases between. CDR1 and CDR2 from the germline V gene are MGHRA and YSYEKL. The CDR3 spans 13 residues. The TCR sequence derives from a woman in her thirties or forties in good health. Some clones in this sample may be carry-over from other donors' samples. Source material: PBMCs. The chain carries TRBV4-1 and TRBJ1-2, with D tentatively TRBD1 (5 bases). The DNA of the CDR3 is TGCGCCAGCAGCCAAGTAGGGGAAAATGGCTACACCTTC. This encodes CASSQVGENGYTF.